One and the same sample provided the 8 T cell receptor beta chains below, sequenced in a study of blood T cell repertoires in COVID-19 (dated by TCRdb to the early 2020s). Receptor amplification or capture employed the immunoSEQ multiplex PCR assay. Held by TCRdb, this immuneACCESS table contains in-frame sequences only and omits some clones. Under half of the omission traces to an unresolved V gene where checked; the cause of the rest is unknown. This sample is represented by roughly 300,000 clones; around four fifths of them were singletons. The ten biggest clones cover roughly 1.3% of the sample. What was sequenced was peripheral blood. The receptor source for this set is a woman aged 50 to 60 with acute or convalescent COVID-19.

J is TRBJ1-2 and V is TRBV5-6; no firm D call. CDR1 is SGHDT and CDR2 is YYEEEE in the germline V gene. The V gene lost 0 bases and the J gene lost 0 bases, with 9 bases spanning the gap. The CDR3 spans 15 residues. CDR3: CASSLGTVANYGYTF. As DNA, the CDR3 is TGTGCCAGCAGCTTGGGGACTGTAGCTAACTATGGCTACACCTTC.

This clone showed up just once. The rearrangement uses TRBV6-5 and TRBJ1-3; D remains ambiguous. Germline CDR1 is MNHEY and CDR2 is SVGAGI. This CDR3 contains 13 residues. Deletions cut 7 bases from V and 4 bases from J, with 11 bases between. Here the CDR3 DNA reads TGTGCCAGCAAAACCCCCGGGGGAAACACCATATATTTT. This codes for CASKTPGGNTIYF.

This clone occurred once. The chain couples TRBV9 to TRBJ2-7, with 7 bases fitting TRBD2. This CDR3 has 16 residues. Germline V gene sequence: CDR1 SGDLS, CDR2 YYNGEE. V dropped 4 bases and J dropped 3; count of bases not matched to a gene: 13. The CDR3 loop reads CASSPRASGANYEQYF. Here the CDR3 DNA reads TGTGCCAGCAGCCCCCGAGCTAGCGGAGCCAACTACGAGCAGTACTTC.

The V and J genes are TRBV30 and TRBJ1-5; 7 positions agree with TRBD1. Germline trimming cut 0 bases from V and 6 bases from J; bases unmatched to any gene: 8. This CDR3 has 15 residues. The germline CDR1 and CDR2 sequences are GTSNPN and SVGIG (reference sequence). CDR3 coding DNA: TGTGCCTGGAGTGTACCGCGACAGGGTGCTCAGCCCCAGCATTTT. It is translated as CAWSVPRQGAQPQHF.

The rearrangement joins TRBV10-3 to TRBJ2-5, with TRBD1 identical over 10 bases. Germline trimming cut 4 bases from V and 5 bases from J; bases unmatched to any gene: 13. Germline values: CDR1 ENHRY, CDR2 SYGVKD. CDR3 size: 17 residues. This chain's CDR3 is CAISALTGGASGETQYF. The CDR3 DNA follows: TGTGCCATCAGTGCCTTGACAGGGGGCGCGTCTGGGGAGACCCAGTACTTC.

The chain is built from TRBV9 and TRBJ2-5, with 8 bases lining up with TRBD1. J was trimmed by 5 bases and V by 3 bases; bases with no gene match: 6. This CDR3 has 14 residues. Germline CDR1 SGDLS, CDR2 YYNGEE. CDR3 DNA sequence: TGTGCCAGCAGCGCCCAGGACAGGGCGGAGACCCAGTACTTC. Its translation is CASSAQDRAETQYF. Drawing the rest from reference TRBV9 and TRBJ2-5, the complete variable domain is DSGVTQTPKHLITATGQRVTLRCSPRSGDLSVYWYQQSLDQGLQFLIQYYNGEERAKGNILERFSAQQFPDLHSELNLSSLELGDSALYFCASSAQDRAETQYFGPGTRLLVL.

The chain is built from TRBV7-2 and TRBJ2-3; D is possibly TRBD2 (6 bases). Germline assignment: CDR1 SGHTA and CDR2 FQGNSA. V lost 10 bases and J 6 bases, leaving 8 bases between the germline ends. This CDR3 is built from 10 residues. The CDR3, as DNA: TGTGCCACGGGAGAGGATACGCAGTATTTT. Translation: CATGEDTQYF.

The gene calls are TRBV5-6 and TRBJ2-5; D is possibly TRBD2 (6 bases). V gave up 4 bases and J gave up 1 base, with 11 bases separating them. CDR1 SGHDT and CDR2 YYEEEE come from the germline V gene. There are 14 residues in the CDR3. Here the CDR3 reads CASSLRGLQETQYF. The CDR3 DNA reads as TGTGCCAGCAGCCTGCGGGGACTCCAAGAGACCCAGTACTTC.